These T cell receptor beta chains were read from a single sample in a study of cytomegalovirus exposure and HLA in healthy donors. The method was immunoSEQ multiplex PCR; TCRdb's version includes in-frame clones alone and lacks a portion of them. The data contain approximately 190,000 clones, more than 75% of them singletons. Sequenced sample: PBMCs. All receptors come from a man younger than 35 in good health and CMV-seropositive. Both conserved end residues are part of each CDR3. D genes are given only for firm matches. Clone size is shown for a subset of rows, as once, few, many or a class of expanded clone.

TRBD2	TRBJ2-2	NA	TRBV7-3	TGTGCCAGCAGCTCAGGGGCGGGAGGGGACACCGGGGAGCTGTTTTTT	CASSSGAGGDTGELFF
NA	TRBJ1-2	NA	TRBV2	TGTGCCAGGAACGTCGGGGGGAATGGCTACACCTTC	CARNVGGNGYTF
NA	TRBJ2-3	NA	TRBV5-1	TGCGCCAGCGGAGGGGCGGGGAGCACAGATACGCAGTATTTT	CASGGAGSTDTQYF
NA	TRBJ2-7	NA	TRBV7-7	TGTGCCAGCAGCTTAATACAGAGCTACGAGCAGTACTTC	CASSLIQSYEQYF
NA	TRBJ2-1	NA	TRBV6-4	TGTGCCAGCAGTGACGGGCACAGTGAGCAGTTCTTC	CASSDGHSEQFF
NA	TRBJ2-7	NA	TRBV27	TGTGCCAGCAGTTATCAGGGGAGCTCCTACGAGCAGTACTTC	CASSYQGSSYEQYF
NA	TRBJ2-7	few	TRBV29-1	TGCAGCGTTGAAGGTCTGGGGACTTCTCAGGAGTACGAGCAGTACTTC	CSVEGLGTSQEYEQYF
TRBD1	TRBJ2-2	NA	TRBV7-2	TGTGCCAGCAGCAAACCCGGGACAGGGGGTTTGGGGGAGCTGTTTTTT	CASSKPGTGGLGELFF
TRBD2	TRBJ2-2	NA	TRBV5-1	TGCGCCAGCAGCTCTAGCGGGACCGACACCGGGGAGCTGTTTTTT	CASSSSGTDTGELFF
TRBD2	TRBJ2-3	NA	TRBV5-1	TGCGCCAGCAGCTCCGGACTAGCGGGAGGAGATACGCAGTATTTT	CASSSGLAGGDTQYF
NA	TRBJ2-2	once	TRBV4-3	TGCGCCAGCAGCTTAAGAGTCCATCTACCTAACACCGGGGAGCTGTTTTTT	CASSLRVHLPNTGELFF
NA	TRBJ2-7	NA	TRBV5-8	TGTGCCAGCAGCCGGCTCCGGCAGGGTGGAGACGAGCAGTACTTC	CASSRLRQGGDEQYF
TRBD1	TRBJ1-4	NA	TRBV19	TGTGCCAGTAGGAACGGACAGGGAAAACTGTTTTTT	CASRNGQGKLFF
NA	TRBJ2-7	NA	TRBV6-6	TGTGCCAGCAGCTTTGGGGTAGGTCCAACGTCGGGGGAGCAGTACTTC	CASSFGVGPTSGEQYF
TRBD1	TRBJ1-5	NA	TRBV19	TGTGCCAGTAGCCCTTCGGGGACAGGAGGTCAGCCCCAGCATTTT	CASSPSGTGGQPQHF
TRBD1	TRBJ1-1	NA	TRBV7-9	TGTGCCAGCAGCTCTTTGAGGACAGGGCCTACTGAAGCTTTCTTT	CASSSLRTGPTEAFF
TRBD2	TRBJ2-1	NA	TRBV9	TGTGCCAGCAGCGTAGACCCTCAGCGGGGGCTATACAATGAGCAGTTCTTC	CASSVDPQRGLYNEQFF
NA	TRBJ2-4	NA	TRBV30	TGTGCCTGGAGCCTACGCGCTGTGGGCGCCAAAAACATTCAGTACTTC	CAWSLRAVGAKNIQYF
TRBD1	TRBJ2-1	NA	TRBV29-1	TGCAGCGGGGACAGAGACAATGAGCAGTTCTTC	CSGDRDNEQFF